The clone carrying this TCR beta chain was counted ten times or more. Its antigen is currently unknown. Germline CDR1 is DFQATT and CDR2 is SNEGSKA (reference sequence). V shed 2 bases and J 15 bases; nucleotides not matched to a gene: 6. This CDR3 region has 11 residues. The data were taken from a study of T cells after yellow fever vaccination. Study-wide findings and caveats: Most clones from primary vaccination resurfaced after the booster (about 95% CD4, 70% to 90% CD8). FACS-sorted repertoires might harbor abundant contaminating clonotypes from the bulk population.

MiXCR was run by TCRdb on the 5' RACE reads, yielding one entry per CDR3 protein. Of a few hundred thousand distinct CDR3 sequences listed, approximately 6.8% were seen once; the top ten hold 1% to 1.2%. This sequence joins TRBV20-1 and TRBJ2-1; the match to TRBD1 covers 8 bases. This sequence originates from a man aged 25 to 40 who received the YFV17D yellow fever vaccine. The sample here was CD4+ T cells sorted from PBMCs, taken on the day of the yellow fever booster vaccination. In DNA form, the CDR3 reads TGCAGTGCTAGAATCACAGGGGGTCGGTTCTTC. It translates to CSARITGGRFF.